The clone carrying this TCR beta chain was counted once. This sample was included in a study of blood T cell repertoires in COVID-19. Trimming took off 0 bases at V and 4 bases at J, with 7 bases between the two ends. The length of the CDR3 is 14 residues. Germline assignment: CDR1 LGHDT and CDR2 YNNKEL (reference sequence). Per the authors' pipeline: Nucleated cell counts were estimated from reference gene primer amplification. Sequencing used immunoSEQ multiplex PCR; TCRdb keeps in-frame clones, though not all of them. The DNA gave D and trimming, while V, J and clone size come from that table. The sample yields 230,000 or so clones, around 81% seen once. Followed longitudinally, the Seattle patients had been enrolled during active infection.

The TCR originated in a woman of 80 years or more with COVID-19, enrolled during active disease. The genes are TRBV3-1 (or the pseudogene TRBV3-2) and TRBJ2-1; D is uncertain. Sequenced sample: peripheral blood. The CDR3 DNA sequence: TGTGCCAGCAGCCAAGAAAAGCCATACAATGAGCAGTTCTTC. Its protein is CASSQEKPYNEQFF.